The entry that follows covers one T cell receptor (beta chain) sequence. As yet, its antigen is unknown. This may be a read error: a much more frequent sequence differs by one nucleotide. Single viable CD3+CD4+CD8-CD45RO+ cells were sorted as the memory CD4+ T cells. Total CD4+ T cells were enriched by CD4 positive selection. The sample is drawn from a study of memory CD4+ T cells and cytomegalovirus serostatus. About the research overall: This sample comes from healthy Belgian adults, roughly 9 CMV seropositive, under 25 seronegative. Overall study results and limits: Of 150 to 200 reported CMV TCRbeta sequences, around 62 were found in memory CD4+ repertoires.

In the original analysis: After removing out-of-frame reads, 2 million to 2.5 million distinct TCRbeta sequences remained. Libraries were prepared by immunoSEQ multiplex PCR; TCRdb keeps only in-frame clonotypes and omits some of them. D and trimming were read from the DNA, whereas the V and J calls and clone size are those reported in that table. Of tens of thousands of clones listed, approximately 80% are singletons. Germline lookup yields CDR1 ENHRY and CDR2 SYGVKD. There are 14 residues in the CDR3. V lost 10 bases and J 6 bases, leaving 21 bases between the germline ends. Specimen: memory CD4+ T cells from blood. V is TRBV10-3 and J is TRBJ1-1; a possible D gene is TRBD1 (6 bases). The sequence was obtained from an adult in good health and CMV-seronegative. The CDR3 DNA reads as TGTGCCACCAGAACAACAGGGATCGCGGCTGAAGCTTTCTTT. Translating gives CATRTTGIAAEAFF.